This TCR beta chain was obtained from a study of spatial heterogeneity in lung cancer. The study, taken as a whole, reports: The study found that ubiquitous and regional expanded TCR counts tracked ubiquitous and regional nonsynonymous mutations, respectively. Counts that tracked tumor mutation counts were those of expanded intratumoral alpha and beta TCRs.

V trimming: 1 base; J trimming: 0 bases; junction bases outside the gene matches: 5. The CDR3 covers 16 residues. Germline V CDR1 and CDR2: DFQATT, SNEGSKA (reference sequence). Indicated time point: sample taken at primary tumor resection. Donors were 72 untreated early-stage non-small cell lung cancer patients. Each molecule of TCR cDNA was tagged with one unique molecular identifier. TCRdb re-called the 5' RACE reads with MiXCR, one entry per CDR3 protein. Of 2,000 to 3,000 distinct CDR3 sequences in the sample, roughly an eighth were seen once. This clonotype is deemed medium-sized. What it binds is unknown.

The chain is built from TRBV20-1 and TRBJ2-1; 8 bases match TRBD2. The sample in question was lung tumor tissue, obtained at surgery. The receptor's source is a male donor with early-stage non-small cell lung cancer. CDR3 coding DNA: TGCAGTGCTAGAGTATGGCGGGGGGCCTCCTACAATGAGCAGTTCTTC. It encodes CSARVWRGASYNEQFF.